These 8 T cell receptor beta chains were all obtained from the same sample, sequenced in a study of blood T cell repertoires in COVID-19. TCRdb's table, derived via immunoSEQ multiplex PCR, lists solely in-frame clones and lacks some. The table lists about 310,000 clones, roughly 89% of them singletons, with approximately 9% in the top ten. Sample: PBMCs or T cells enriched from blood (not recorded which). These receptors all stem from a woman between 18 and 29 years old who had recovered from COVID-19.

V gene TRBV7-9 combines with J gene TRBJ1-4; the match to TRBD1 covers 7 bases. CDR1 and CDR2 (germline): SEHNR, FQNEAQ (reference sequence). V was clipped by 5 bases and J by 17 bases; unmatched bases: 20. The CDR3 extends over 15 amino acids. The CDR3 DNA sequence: TGTGCCAGCAGCAGACCGGGACAGAGTTTGGGCCGCGACTTTTTT. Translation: CASSRPGQSLGRDFF.

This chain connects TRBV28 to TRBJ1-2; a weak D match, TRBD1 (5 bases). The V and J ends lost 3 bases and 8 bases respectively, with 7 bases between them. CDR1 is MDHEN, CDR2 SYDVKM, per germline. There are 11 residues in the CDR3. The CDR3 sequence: CASSFHRGYTF. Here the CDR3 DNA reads TGTGCCAGCAGTTTCCACAGGGGCTACACCTTC.

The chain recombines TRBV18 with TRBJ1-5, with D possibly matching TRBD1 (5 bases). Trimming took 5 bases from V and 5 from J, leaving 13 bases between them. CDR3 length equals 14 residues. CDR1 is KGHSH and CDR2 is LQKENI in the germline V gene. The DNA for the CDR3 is TGTGCCAGCTCAGGGGCCGGTAAAGATCAGCCCCAGCATTTT. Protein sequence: CASSGAGKDQPQHF.

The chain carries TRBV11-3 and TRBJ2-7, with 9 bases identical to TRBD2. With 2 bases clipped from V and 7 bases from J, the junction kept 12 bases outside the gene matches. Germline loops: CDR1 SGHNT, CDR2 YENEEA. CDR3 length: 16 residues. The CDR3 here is CASSLTSGSPQGEQYF. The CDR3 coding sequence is TGTGCCAGCAGCTTAACTAGCGGGTCCCCCCAGGGAGAGCAGTACTTC.

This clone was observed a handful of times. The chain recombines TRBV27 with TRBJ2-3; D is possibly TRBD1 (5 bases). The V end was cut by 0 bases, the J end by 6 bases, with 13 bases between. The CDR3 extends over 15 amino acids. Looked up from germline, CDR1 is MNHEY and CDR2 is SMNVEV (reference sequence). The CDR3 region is CASSLSAGQVDTQYF. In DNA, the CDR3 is TGTGCCAGCAGTTTATCTGCAGGGCAGGTGGATACGCAGTATTTT.

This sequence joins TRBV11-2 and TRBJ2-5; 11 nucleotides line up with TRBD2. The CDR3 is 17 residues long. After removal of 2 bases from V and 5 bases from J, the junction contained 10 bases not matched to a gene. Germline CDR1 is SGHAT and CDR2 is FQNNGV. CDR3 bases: TGTGCCAGCAGCTTATTAGGCGGGCTAGCGGGGGGCGAGACCCAGTACTTC. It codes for CASSLLGGLAGGETQYF.

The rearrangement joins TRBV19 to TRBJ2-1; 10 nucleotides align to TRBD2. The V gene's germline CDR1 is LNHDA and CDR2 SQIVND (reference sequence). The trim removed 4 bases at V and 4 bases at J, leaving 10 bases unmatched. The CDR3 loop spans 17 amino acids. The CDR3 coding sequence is TGTGCCAGTAGTACAGCGGGAGGGCCCTCCTCTTACAATGAGCAGTTCTTC. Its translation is CASSTAGGPSSYNEQFF.

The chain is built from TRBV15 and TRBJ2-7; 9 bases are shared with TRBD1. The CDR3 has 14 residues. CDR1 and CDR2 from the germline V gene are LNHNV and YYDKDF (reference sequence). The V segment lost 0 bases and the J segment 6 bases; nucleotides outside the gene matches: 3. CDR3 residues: CATSRDLTGGEQYF. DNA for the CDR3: TGTGCCACCAGCAGAGATCTGACAGGGGGCGAGCAGTACTTC. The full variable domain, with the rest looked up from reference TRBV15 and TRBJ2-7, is DAMVIQNPRYQVTQFGKPVTLSCSQTLNHNVMYWYQQKSSQAPKLLFHYYDKDFNNEADTPDNFQSRRPNTSFCFLDIRSPGLGDTAMYLCATSRDLTGGEQYFGPGTRLTVT.